Below, 16 T cell receptor beta chains from the same sample are listed, as sequenced in a study of cytomegalovirus exposure and HLA in healthy donors. With 60 Vbeta and 13 Jbeta primers, the PCR was carried out. Sequencing was performed with immunoSEQ multiplex PCR; in TCRdb, only in-frame clones are kept and a portion is missing. The profile shows about 200,000 clones, around four fifths of them singletons. Sequencing was carried out using PBMCs. The receptors were sampled from a male donor in good health and CMV-seronegative.

The chain has TRBV7-3 and TRBJ2-1; 11 bases fit TRBD2. This CDR3 is built from 16 residues. V trimming: 5 bases; J trimming: 7 bases; junction bases outside the gene matches: 10. Germline CDR1 reads SGHTA; CDR2 reads FQGTGA. This CDR3 reads CASSRLAGGPRNEQFF. The CDR3 coding sequence is TGTGCCAGCAGCAGATTAGCGGGAGGGCCAAGGAATGAGCAGTTCTTC.

The V gene is TRBV5-5, the J gene TRBJ2-7; D is perhaps TRBD2 (5 bases). This CDR3 has 14 amino acids. V lost 4 bases to trimming and J lost 2 bases, with 13 bases between them. CDR1 and CDR2 from the germline V gene are SGHKS and YYEKEE (reference sequence). CDR3 bases: TGTGCCAGCAGCCCCCGAGTCGGGGCCTACGAGCAGTACTTC. Its protein is CASSPRVGAYEQYF. Drawing the rest from reference TRBV5-5 and TRBJ2-7, the complete variable domain is DAGVTQSPTHLIKTRGQQVTLRCSPISGHKSVSWYQQVLGQGPQFIFQYYEKEERGRGNFPDRFSARQFPNYSSELNVNALLLGDSALYLCASSPRVGAYEQYFGPGTRLTVT.

The genes are TRBV2 and TRBJ2-2, with 10 positions matching TRBD2. Germline trimming cut 6 bases from V and 7 bases from J; bases unmatched to any gene: 8. CDR1 SNHLY and CDR2 FYNNEI come from the germline V gene. The CDR3 loop spans 15 amino acids. In DNA form, the CDR3 reads TGTGCCAGCAGGGCCGGGACTAGCGCGTACGGGGAGCTGTTTTTT. This translates into CASRAGTSAYGELFF.

V is TRBV19 and J is TRBJ2-3; 11 bases match TRBD2. J was trimmed by 2 bases and V by 5 bases; bases with no gene match: 6. CDR3 length equals 16 residues. The germline V gene has CDR1 LNHDA and CDR2 SQIVND (reference sequence). DNA for the CDR3: TGTGCCAGTAGTGTAAGGACTAGCGGGTACACAGATACGCAGTATTTT. It codes for CASSVRTSGYTDTQYF.

The chain uses TRBV27 and TRBJ2-5, with 7 bases fitting TRBD1. With the DNA end fitting TRBJ2-7 better, the J assignment may be wrong. Per germline, CDR1 MNHEY and CDR2 SMNVEV (reference sequence). The CDR3 runs 12 residues. CDR3 sequence (DNA): TGTCAATCGCGACAGGGTGCGTACGAGCAGTACTTC. Residues: CQSRQGAYEQYF.

The V gene is TRBV29-1, the J gene TRBJ2-1, with D tentatively TRBD1 (6 bases). The CDR3 has 16 amino acids. Germline CDR1 SQVTM, CDR2 ANQGSEA. With 5 bases removed from V and 7 bases from J, the gap between germline ends came to 24 bases. CDR3 region: CSVSRFQGQNANEQFF. For the CDR3, the DNA is TGCAGCGTTTCCCGTTTCCAGGGGCAAAATGCAAATGAGCAGTTCTTC.

Only a few counts were recorded for this clone. This chain joins TRBV6-1 and TRBJ1-1; D perhaps matches TRBD1 (5 bases). Trimming took off 5 bases at V and 4 bases at J, with 11 bases between the two ends. The CDR3 is made up of 13 amino acids. Germline CDR1 is MNHNS and CDR2 is SASEGT. The DNA of the CDR3 is TGTGCCAGCAGTTTTGGGGGGGGCACTGAAGCTTTCTTT. Its protein is CASSFGGGTEAFF.

V gene TRBV5-4 combines with J gene TRBJ1-3, with D unresolved. V was cut by 0 bases and J by 0 bases, with 7 bases left in between. Germline V gene sequence: CDR1 SGHNT, CDR2 YYREEE (reference sequence). The CDR3 sequence is 15 residues long. In DNA, the CDR3 is TGTGCCAGCAGCTTGGAGCCCGCCTCTGGAAACACCATATATTTT. Translating it yields CASSLEPASGNTIYF.

The chain links TRBV5-6 to TRBJ2-2; 9 bases line up with TRBD1. With V trimmed by 0 bases and J by 4 bases, 10 bases remained unmatched. Germline values: CDR1 SGHDT, CDR2 YYEEEE. The CDR3 spans 18 residues. CDR3 protein: CASSLGLGKDRGTGELFF. The CDR3 DNA reads as TGTGCCAGCAGCTTGGGGCTTGGGAAGGACAGGGGCACCGGGGAGCTGTTTTTT.

The chain combines TRBV29-1 with TRBJ2-7; TRBD1 agrees at 10 bases. V lost 8 bases and J lost 4; bases outside the gene matches: 5. CDR3 length: 12 residues. Germline CDR1 SQVTM, CDR2 ANQGSEA. The CDR3: CSISGQGYEQYF. For the CDR3, the DNA is TGCAGCATTTCGGGACAGGGGTACGAGCAGTACTTC.

The rearrangement uses TRBV5-1 and TRBJ2-2; no definite D call. Looked up from germline, CDR1 is SGHRS and CDR2 is YFSETQ. V was pared by 0 bases and J by 2 bases, with 11 bases between. The CDR3 is made up of 16 amino acids. CDR3 protein: CASSLASWSNTGELFF. The CDR3, as DNA: TGCGCCAGCAGCTTGGCCTCGTGGAGCAACACCGGGGAGCTGTTTTTT.

This CDR3 reads CASSPRVGGPPYEQYF. Here the CDR3 DNA reads TGCGCCAGCAGCCCCCGAGTGGGAGGGCCCCCCTACGAGCAGTACTTC. The V call is TRBV4-1, the J call TRBJ2-7, with TRBD2 matching over 7 bases. V was clipped by 4 bases and J by 2 bases; unmatched bases: 11. From germline, CDR1 is MGHRA and CDR2 YSYEKL. This CDR3 has 16 amino acids.

The rearrangement joins TRBV5-1 to TRBJ1-1; 7 positions agree with TRBD1. This CDR3 has 14 residues. The V and J ends lost 5 bases and 0 bases, in that order; junction bases with no gene match: 4. Germline V gives CDR1 SGHRS, CDR2 YFSETQ. CDR3 sequence: CASSPGTVNTEAFF. The DNA of the CDR3 is TGCGCCAGCAGTCCCGGGACAGTGAACACTGAAGCTTTCTTT.

A few counts support this clone. This chain connects TRBV6-1 to TRBJ1-1; no reliable D call. The CDR3 has 15 amino acids. Trimming removed 3 bases at V and 3 bases at J, with 14 bases between. From germline, CDR1 is MNHNS and CDR2 SASEGT. CDR3 sequence reads: CASSEWLPRDTEAFF. As DNA, the CDR3 is TGTGCCAGCAGTGAGTGGCTCCCACGGGACACTGAAGCTTTCTTT.

This chain links TRBV10-3 with TRBJ1-3; unclear D gene. Germline V gene lookup returns CDR1 ENHRY and CDR2 SYGVKD. The CDR3 loop spans 13 amino acids. Trimming removed 6 bases at V and 0 bases at J, with 6 bases between. DNA of the CDR3: TGTGCCATCAGACTAAACTCTGGAAACACCATATATTTT. Residues: CAIRLNSGNTIYF.

The chain has TRBV28 and TRBJ2-1; 11 nucleotides agree with TRBD2. The V segment lost 5 bases and the J segment 5 bases; nucleotides outside the gene matches: 8. Germline CDR1 MDHEN, CDR2 SYDVKM. This CDR3 contains 16 residues. In DNA form, the CDR3 reads TGTGCCAGCAGTGTCCCGGGACTAGCGGACCACAATGAGCAGTTCTTC. Translation gives CASSVPGLADHNEQFF.